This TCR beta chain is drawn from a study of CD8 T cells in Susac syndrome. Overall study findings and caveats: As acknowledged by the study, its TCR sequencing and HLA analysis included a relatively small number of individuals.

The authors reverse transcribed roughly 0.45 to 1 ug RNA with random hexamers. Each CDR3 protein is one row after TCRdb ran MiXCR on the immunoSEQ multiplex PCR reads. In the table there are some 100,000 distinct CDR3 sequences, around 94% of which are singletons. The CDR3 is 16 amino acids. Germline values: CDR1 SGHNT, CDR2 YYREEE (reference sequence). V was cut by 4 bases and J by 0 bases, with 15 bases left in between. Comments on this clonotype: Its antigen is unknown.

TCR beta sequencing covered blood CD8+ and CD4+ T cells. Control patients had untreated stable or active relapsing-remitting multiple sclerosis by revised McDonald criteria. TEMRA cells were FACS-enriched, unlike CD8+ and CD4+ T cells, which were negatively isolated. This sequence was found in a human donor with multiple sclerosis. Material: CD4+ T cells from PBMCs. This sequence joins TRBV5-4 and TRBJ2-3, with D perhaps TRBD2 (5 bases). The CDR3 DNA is TGTGCCAGCAGCCTCCTACTAGGCCTGAGCACAGATACGCAGTATTTT. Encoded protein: CASSLLLGLSTDTQYF.